This TCR beta chain was recovered during a study of T cell clonotyping in hematopoietic cell transplantation. General study results and limits: Recipient TCR diversity dropped after transplant; expanded clonotypes rose from day 30 to 180. Few recipient clonotypes overlapped donors; over 95% were de novo at given depth. Higher Inverse Simpson Index values in graft donor and pretransplant recipient predicted broader posttransplant TCR diversity.

Libraries were prepared by immunoSEQ multiplex PCR; TCRdb keeps only in-frame clonotypes and omits some of them. The sample yields about 16,000 clones, 70% to 75% seen once. This clone was observed a handful of times. Its antigen is unidentified. CDR3 size: 14 residues. V gave up 2 bases and J gave up 2 bases, with 9 bases separating them. Germline assignment: CDR1 MNHEY and CDR2 SVGAGI. This clonotype originated in a woman aged 55 to 70 in good health. Some clones in this sample may be carry-over from other donors' samples. The specimen sequenced was peripheral blood mononuclear cells. The chain employs TRBV6-5 and TRBJ1-2; D not certain. Here the CDR3 DNA reads TGTGCCAGCAGTTACGGTCTGAGGAACTATGGCTACACCTTC. Encoded protein: CASSYGLRNYGYTF.